Below are 3 T cell receptor beta chains sequenced from a single sample in a study of control samples from healthy donors and cancer patients (dated by TCRdb to 2019 to 2021). The library came from the immunoSEQ multiplex PCR assay. This immuneACCESS table, as held by TCRdb, lists in-frame sequences with V and J called but not all clones. Of the missing ones, under half trace to an unresolved V gene in checked studies; the others have no known cause. In this sample the table shows 40,000 to 55,000 clones, 93% of which occur a single time. The ten largest make up around 24% of the sample. Sequencing was carried out using PBMCs. These receptors were collected from a woman between 50 and 59 years old with head and neck cancer.

The V gene is TRBV18, the J gene TRBJ2-1; D is uncertain. The CDR3 length is 14 residues. Germline loops: CDR1 KGHSH, CDR2 LQKENI. V lost 3 bases, J lost 6 bases, and 12 bases lay in between. The CDR3 DNA reads as TGTGCCAGCTCACCGACACCCAGTGTCAATGAGCAGTTCTTC. Residues: CASSPTPSVNEQFF. The full variable domain, its missing parts supplied by reference TRBV18 and TRBJ2-1, is NAGVMQNPRHLVRRRGQEARLRCSPMKGHSHVYWYRQLPEEGLKFMVYLQKENIIDESGMPKERFSAEFPKEGPSILRIQQVVRGDSAAYFCASSPTPSVNEQFFGPGTRLTVL.

V is TRBV5-6 and J is TRBJ1-1; 8 nucleotides match TRBD1. V lost 2 bases and J lost 0; bases outside the gene matches: 6. This CDR3 has 16 residues. Germline CDR1 is SGHDT and CDR2 is YYEEEE. The CDR3 loop reads CASSFNGQGVNTEAFF. In nucleotides, the CDR3 is TGTGCCAGCAGCTTCAACGGACAGGGAGTGAACACTGAAGCTTTCTTT.

In this sample, this clone turned up once. V is TRBV3-1 (or the pseudogene TRBV3-2) and J is TRBJ2-1, with D perhaps matching TRBD2 (6 bases). V lost 4 bases to trimming and J lost 8 bases, with 21 bases between them. This CDR3 has 16 residues. Germline V CDR1 and CDR2: LGHDT, YNNKEL (reference sequence). CDR3 sequence reads: CASSLPPRDSEHEQFF. CDR3 coding DNA: TGTGCCAGCAGCCTGCCCCCACGGGACTCGGAGCATGAGCAGTTCTTC.